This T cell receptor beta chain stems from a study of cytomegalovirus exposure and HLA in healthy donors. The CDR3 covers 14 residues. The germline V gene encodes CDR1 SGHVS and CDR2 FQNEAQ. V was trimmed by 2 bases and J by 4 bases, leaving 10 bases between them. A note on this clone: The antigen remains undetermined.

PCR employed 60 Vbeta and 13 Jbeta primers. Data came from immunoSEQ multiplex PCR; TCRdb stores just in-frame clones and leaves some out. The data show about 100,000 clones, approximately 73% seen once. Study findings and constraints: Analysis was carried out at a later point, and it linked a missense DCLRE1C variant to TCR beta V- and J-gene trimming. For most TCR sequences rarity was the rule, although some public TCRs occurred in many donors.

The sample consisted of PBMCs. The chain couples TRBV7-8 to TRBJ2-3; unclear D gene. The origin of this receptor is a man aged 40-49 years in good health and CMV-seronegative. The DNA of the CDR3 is TGTGCCAGCAGCTTACGGGTTCCCGCAGATACGCAGTATTTT. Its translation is CASSLRVPADTQYF.